These 30 T cell receptor beta chains came from one sample sequenced in a study of blood T cell repertoires in COVID-19. Sequenced by immunoSEQ multiplex PCR; TCRdb stores in-frame clones only, minus some. The data show about 490,000 clones, approximately 85% seen once. Sample: peripheral blood. All receptors derive from a human donor in a cohort sampled during active COVID-19.

The chain combines TRBV2 with TRBJ1-3; D is uncertain. Germline CDR1 SNHLY, CDR2 FYNNEI. The CDR3 runs 15 residues. V lost 3 bases to trimming and J lost 0 bases, with 9 bases between them. The DNA of the CDR3 is TGTGCCAGCAGTGACGACTTTCACTCTGGAAACACCATATATTTT. Amino acids: CASSDDFHSGNTIYF.

The rearrangement links TRBV6-6 to TRBJ2-5; 11 bases agree with TRBD1. Germline values: CDR1 MNHNY, CDR2 SVGAGI (reference sequence). With V trimmed by 4 bases and J by 1 base, 2 bases remained unmatched. The CDR3 is 15 amino acids. CDR3 loop: CASSWGQGGQETQYF. The CDR3 DNA is TGTGCCAGCAGTTGGGGACAGGGGGGCCAAGAGACCCAGTACTTC.

The genes are TRBV15 and TRBJ2-5; tentative D call: TRBD1 (5 bases). This CDR3 is 15 amino acids long. Germline V gene lookup returns CDR1 LNHNV and CDR2 YYDKDF (reference sequence). Between the trimmed V and J ends, which lost 0 bases and 4 bases, there was a span of 12 bases. CDR3 region: CATSREVGQGETQYF. CDR3 nucleotides: TGTGCCACCAGCAGAGAAGTAGGGCAGGGAGAGACCCAGTACTTC. The whole variable domain, filled in from reference TRBV15 and TRBJ2-5, reads DAMVIQNPRYQVTQFGKPVTLSCSQTLNHNVMYWYQQKSSQAPKLLFHYYDKDFNNEADTPDNFQSRRPNTSFCFLDIRSPGLGDTAMYLCATSREVGQGETQYFGPGTRLLVL.

The chain links TRBV6-6 to TRBJ1-1, with D maybe TRBD1 (6 bases). V was cut by 5 bases and J by 13 bases, with 14 bases left in between. From germline, CDR1 is MNHNY and CDR2 SVGAGI (reference sequence). The CDR3 has 11 amino acids. CDR3 coding DNA: TGTGCCAGCAGTGGGGACATAAGCGGTTTCTTT. It encodes CASSGDISGFF.

The gene calls are TRBV9 and TRBJ1-3, with TRBD1 matching over 8 bases. Germline V gene lookup returns CDR1 SGDLS and CDR2 YYNGEE. With V trimmed by 0 bases and J by 0 bases, 2 bases remained unmatched. The CDR3 sequence is 16 residues long. DNA for the CDR3: TGTGCCAGCAGCGTAGGGGACAGGCCCTCTGGAAACACCATATATTTT. Translating it yields CASSVGDRPSGNTIYF.

The chain combines TRBV5-1 with TRBJ2-7; D is possibly TRBD2 (6 bases). The germline V gene has CDR1 SGHRS and CDR2 YFSETQ. This CDR3 spans 13 amino acids. Trimming stripped 4 bases from V and 3 bases from J, with 11 bases between. The CDR3 coding sequence is TGCGCCAGCAGCCCGCCCGGGGGCTACGAGCAGTACTTC. This codes for CASSPPGGYEQYF.

The chain has TRBV28 and TRBJ2-1, with 9 positions matching TRBD1. V dropped 8 bases and J dropped 8; count of bases not matched to a gene: 7. The CDR3 runs 13 residues. CDR1 is MDHEN, CDR2 SYDVKM, per germline. The CDR3 loop is CASRGTGPDEQFF. Written as DNA, the CDR3 is TGTGCCAGCCGGGGGACAGGGCCGGATGAGCAGTTCTTC.

V usage is TRBV6-5 and J usage is TRBJ1-2; 8 nucleotides agree with TRBD1. Germline loops: CDR1 MNHEY, CDR2 SVGAGI. With 6 bases clipped from V and 8 bases from J, the junction kept 11 bases outside the gene matches. The CDR3 consists of 14 residues. The CDR3 is CASRTGGSSFGYTF. The CDR3 DNA follows: TGTGCCAGCAGAACAGGGGGGTCGAGCTTCGGCTACACCTTC.

The CDR3 DNA follows: TGTGCCACCCGGACAGATTTCAATGAGCAGTTCTTC. It translates to CATRTDFNEQFF. This chain uses TRBV2 with TRBJ2-1, with D possibly being TRBD1 (6 bases). CDR3 size: 12 residues. V lost 10 bases to trimming and J lost 6 bases, with 13 bases between them. Germline V gene lookup returns CDR1 SNHLY and CDR2 FYNNEI.

The chain recombines TRBV27 with TRBJ1-2, with 7 positions matching TRBD1. Looked up from germline, CDR1 is MNHEY and CDR2 is SMNVEV (reference sequence). This CDR3 comprises 15 residues. The V segment lost 2 bases and the J segment 6 bases; nucleotides outside the gene matches: 9. As DNA, the CDR3 is TGTGCCAGCAGTTTAGTTGGTGGGACAGTGGATGGCTACACCTTC. Translated, it gives CASSLVGGTVDGYTF.

The rearrangement links TRBV30 to TRBJ2-5, with TRBD2 matching 10 bases. This CDR3 has 16 residues. With 0 bases clipped from V and 3 bases from J, the junction kept 7 bases outside the gene matches. Germline CDR1 is GTSNPN and CDR2 is SVGIG (reference sequence). CDR3 DNA sequence: TGTGCCTGGAGTGTAGGCTGGACTAGCGGAGAAGAGACCCAGTACTTC. Encoded protein: CAWSVGWTSGEETQYF.

This chain links TRBV28 with TRBJ1-6, with unresolved D. Trimming removed 2 bases from V and 3 bases from J, with 5 bases in between. The CDR3 totals 14 residues. Germline-derived CDR1 and CDR2 are MDHEN and SYDVKM. The CDR3 sequence: CASSLTDYNSPLHF. The CDR3 DNA reads as TGTGCCAGCAGTTTAACAGACTATAATTCACCCCTCCACTTT. The full variable domain, in which reference TRBV28 and TRBJ1-6 provide the parts outside the CDR3, is DVKVTQSSRYLVKRTGEKVFLECVQDMDHENMFWYRQDPGLGLRLIYFSYDVKMKEKGDIPEGYSVSREKKERFSLILESASTNQTSMYLCASSLTDYNSPLHFGNGTRLTVT.

This chain links TRBV29-1 with TRBJ1-2; possibly TRBD1 for D (5 bases). The CDR3 has 13 residues. CDR1 and CDR2 from the germline V gene are SQVTM and ANQGSEA. V shed 4 bases and J shed 0 bases, with 9 bases lying between them. The CDR3 DNA reads as TGCAGCGTTGGTGGGGGGTCTAACTATGGCTACACCTTC. Protein: CSVGGGSNYGYTF.

The sample holds one count of this clone. This chain uses TRBV5-1 with TRBJ2-5, with a weak D call TRBD1 (6 bases). The CDR3 is made up of 14 amino acids. V dropped 5 bases and J dropped 4 bases, with 15 bases sitting between them. In germline, CDR1 is SGHRS, CDR2 YFSETQ. The CDR3 sequence: CASRPTRGRETQYF. Here the CDR3 DNA reads TGCGCCAGCAGACCTACCAGGGGAAGAGAGACCCAGTACTTC. Combining the CDR3 with reference TRBV5-1 and TRBJ2-5 gives the whole variable domain KAGVTQTPRYLIKTRGQQVTLSCSPISGHRSVSWYQQTPGQGLQFLFEYFSETQRNKGNFPGRFSGRQFSNSRSEMNVSTLELGDSALYLCASRPTRGRETQYFGPGTRLLVL.

This rearrangement joins TRBV20-1 to TRBJ2-5; 12 nucleotides align to TRBD2. This CDR3 is built from 19 residues. After removal of 3 bases from V and 4 bases from J, the junction contained 18 bases not matched to a gene. In germline, CDR1 is DFQATT, CDR2 SNEGSKA (reference sequence). The CDR3 loop reads CSASIIQVIGLAGPETQYF. CDR3 DNA sequence: TGCAGTGCTAGTATAATTCAGGTCATAGGACTAGCGGGACCAGAGACCCAGTACTTC.

DNA of the CDR3: TGCGCCAGCAGCCCCATCATAGCGGGAGAAGGAGAGACCCAGTACTTC. This gives the protein CASSPIIAGEGETQYF. The rearrangement uses TRBV5-1 and TRBJ2-5; 9 bases match TRBD2. Germline values: CDR1 SGHRS, CDR2 YFSETQ. The CDR3 has 16 residues. After removal of 4 bases from V and 4 bases from J, the junction contained 11 bases not matched to a gene.

This chain joins TRBV4-2 and TRBJ1-2; D gene uncertain. Per germline, CDR1 LGHNA and CDR2 YNFKEQ. Trimming took off 1 base at V and 2 bases at J, with 14 bases between the two ends. The CDR3 runs 16 residues. The CDR3 sequence: CASSQVPSRRNYGYTF. The CDR3 DNA sequence: TGTGCCAGCAGCCAAGTCCCGTCCCGGCGGAACTATGGCTACACCTTC.

In DNA form, the CDR3 reads TGTGCCAGCAGCTTGGGGACAGGGGGAGGTTGGAGTACCATATATTTT. Its protein is CASSLGTGGGWSTIYF. The rearrangement uses TRBV7-9 and TRBJ1-3, with 11 nucleotides matching TRBD1. After removal of 3 bases from V and 10 bases from J, the junction contained 11 bases not matched to a gene. The CDR3 totals 16 residues. Germline V lookup: CDR1 SEHNR, CDR2 FQNEAQ (reference sequence).

The chain uses TRBV28 and TRBJ2-7; tentative D call: TRBD2 (6 bases). CDR1 and CDR2 (germline): MDHEN, SYDVKM. The CDR3 extends over 15 amino acids. V lost 11 bases to trimming and J lost 0 bases, with 20 bases between them. The CDR3 sequence: CAAGKVRGSSYEQYF. The CDR3 region has the DNA TGTGCCGCCGGTAAGGTTCGGGGGAGCTCCTACGAGCAGTACTTC. Drawing the rest from reference TRBV28 and TRBJ2-7, the complete variable domain is DVKVTQSSRYLVKRTGEKVFLECVQDMDHENMFWYRQDPGLGLRLIYFSYDVKMKEKGDIPEGYSVSREKKERFSLILESASTNQTSMYLCAAGKVRGSSYEQYFGPGTRLTVT.

This rearrangement joins TRBV6-5 to TRBJ2-7; TRBD1 is a possible D gene (6 bases). V was clipped by 5 bases and J by 3 bases, with 11 bases between them. The CDR3 sequence is 13 residues long. The germline gives CDR1 MNHEY, CDR2 SVGAGI. Here the CDR3 DNA reads TGTGCCAGCAGTCCGGGACAAAACTACGAGCAGTACTTC. Amino acid sequence: CASSPGQNYEQYF.

There are a few counts of this clone. This chain links TRBV11-2 with TRBJ2-3, with 14 bases that match TRBD2. This CDR3 contains 19 residues. The germline gives CDR1 SGHAT, CDR2 FQNNGV. The V segment lost 5 bases and the J segment 2 bases; nucleotides outside the gene matches: 12. The CDR3 DNA reads TGTGCCAGCAGCCTGGGACTAGCGGGAGTTGGGGCCCCCACAGATACGCAGTATTTT. It is translated as CASSLGLAGVGAPTDTQYF.

The chain joins TRBV5-6 to TRBJ1-2, with 9 bases matching TRBD1. There are 15 residues in the CDR3. CDR1 and CDR2 (germline): SGHDT, YYEEEE. V lost 3 bases and J lost 5; bases outside the gene matches: 8. CDR3 in DNA: TGTGCCAGCAGCTCGAGGGACAGGGTATTATATGGCTACACCTTC. As protein: CASSSRDRVLYGYTF.

The chain links TRBV19 to TRBJ2-3; 9 bases align to TRBD1. The CDR3 runs 15 residues. Trimming removed 5 bases from V and 5 bases from J; junction bases left unmatched: 8. Germline V gives CDR1 LNHDA, CDR2 SQIVND (reference sequence). CDR3 loop: CASSAPGQGVDTQYF. For the CDR3, the DNA is TGTGCCAGTAGTGCTCCGGGACAGGGTGTAGATACGCAGTATTTT.

The chain links TRBV7-3 to TRBJ2-1, with D maybe TRBD2 (6 bases). Germline-derived CDR1 and CDR2 are SGHTA and FQGTGA. V was shortened by 6 bases and J by 0 bases, with 15 bases between the two germline ends. The CDR3 sequence is 16 residues long. The CDR3 spells CASRAGSGLSYNEQFF. The CDR3 region has the DNA TGTGCCAGCAGGGCCGGGAGCGGACTCTCCTACAATGAGCAGTTCTTC.

This chain connects TRBV21-1 to TRBJ2-3; the table gives TRBD2 as D, unverified against the DNA. TRBV21-1 is an annotated pseudogene. The CDR3 runs to 16 residues. CDR3 region: CASSKGVEVFADTQYF. Written as DNA, the CDR3 is TGTGCCAGCAGCAAAGGGGTCGAGGTGTTTGCAGATACGCAGTATTTT.

This sequence joins TRBV5-6 and TRBJ2-1; 10 positions match TRBD2. CDR1 is SGHDT and CDR2 is YYEEEE in the germline V gene. V lost 4 bases to trimming and J lost 2 bases; unmatched junction nucleotides: 6. The length of the CDR3 is 16 residues. The CDR3 loop is CASSVSGRSPYNEQFF. The DNA of the CDR3 is TGTGCCAGCAGCGTTAGCGGGAGGTCCCCCTACAATGAGCAGTTCTTC.

The chain has TRBV28 and TRBJ1-1, with 7 bases matching TRBD1. The V and J ends lost 5 bases and 6 bases, in that order; junction bases with no gene match: 6. Germline loops: CDR1 MDHEN, CDR2 SYDVKM. The CDR3 is 13 residues long. CDR3 coding DNA: TGTGCCAGCAGTACACCCGGGACAGCTGAAGCTTTCTTT. Translated, it gives CASSTPGTAEAFF.

A note on this clone: Other DNA sequences in the sample encode the same CDR3. This chain joins TRBV9 and TRBJ2-1, with 11 positions matching TRBD1. Germline values: CDR1 SGDLS, CDR2 YYNGEE. J was trimmed by 5 bases and V by 0 bases; bases with no gene match: 4. The CDR3 is 16 amino acids. The chain's CDR3 is CASSVAGQGVNNEQFF. The CDR3 DNA is TGTGCCAGCAGCGTAGCGGGACAGGGGGTAAACAATGAGCAGTTCTTC.

This clone was counted once. This rearrangement joins TRBV19 to TRBJ2-3; possible D gene TRBD2, 6 bases. CDR1 LNHDA and CDR2 SQIVND come from the germline V gene (reference sequence). Trimming took off 5 bases at V and 0 bases at J, with 15 bases between the two ends. CDR3 size: 16 residues. The CDR3 DNA follows: TGTGCCAGTAGTGAGGGAGGACAACCCAGCACAGATACGCAGTATTTT. Amino acid sequence: CASSEGGQPSTDTQYF. The full variable domain, its missing parts supplied by reference TRBV19 and TRBJ2-3, is DGGITQSPKYLFRKEGQNVTLSCEQNLNHDAMYWYRQDPGQGLRLIYYSQIVNDFQKGDIAEGYSVSREKKESFPLTVTSAQKNPTAFYLCASSEGGQPSTDTQYFGPGTRLTVL.

The J gene is TRBJ2-3, the V gene TRBV7-2, with 7 bases lining up with TRBD1. Per the germline V gene, CDR1 is SGHTA and CDR2 is FQGNSA. The junction had 5 bases not matched to a gene; V was cut back by 5 bases and J by 6 bases. The CDR3 runs to 13 residues. CDR3 loop: CASSNTGVDTQYF. In nucleotides, the CDR3 is TGTGCCAGCAGCAATACAGGGGTTGATACGCAGTATTTT.